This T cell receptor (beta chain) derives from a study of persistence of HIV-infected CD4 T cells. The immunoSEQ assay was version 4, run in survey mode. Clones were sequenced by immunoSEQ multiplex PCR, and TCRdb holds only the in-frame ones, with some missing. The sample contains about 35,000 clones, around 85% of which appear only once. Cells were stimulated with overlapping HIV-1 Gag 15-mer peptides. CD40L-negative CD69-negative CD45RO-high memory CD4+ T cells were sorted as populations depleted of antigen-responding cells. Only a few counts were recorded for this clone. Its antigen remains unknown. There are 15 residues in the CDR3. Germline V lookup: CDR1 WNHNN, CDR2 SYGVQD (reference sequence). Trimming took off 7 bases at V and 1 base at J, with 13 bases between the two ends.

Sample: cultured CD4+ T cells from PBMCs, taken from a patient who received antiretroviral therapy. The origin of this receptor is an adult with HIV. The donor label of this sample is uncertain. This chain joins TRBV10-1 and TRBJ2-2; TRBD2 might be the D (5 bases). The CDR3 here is CASNRRTENTGELFF. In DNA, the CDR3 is TGCGCCAGCAATCGAAGGACTGAGAACACCGGGGAGCTGTTTTTT.